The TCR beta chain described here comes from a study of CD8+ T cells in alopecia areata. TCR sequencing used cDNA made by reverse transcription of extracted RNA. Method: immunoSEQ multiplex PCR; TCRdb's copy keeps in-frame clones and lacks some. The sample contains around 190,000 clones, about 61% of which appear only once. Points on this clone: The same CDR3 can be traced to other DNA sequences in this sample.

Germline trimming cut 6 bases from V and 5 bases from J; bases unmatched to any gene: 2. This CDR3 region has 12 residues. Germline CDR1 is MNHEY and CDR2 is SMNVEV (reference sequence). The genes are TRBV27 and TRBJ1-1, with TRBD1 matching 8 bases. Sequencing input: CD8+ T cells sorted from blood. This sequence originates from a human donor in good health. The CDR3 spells CASRTGGTEAFF. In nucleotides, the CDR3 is TGTGCCAGCAGAACAGGGGGAACTGAAGCTTTCTTT.